The 31 T cell receptor beta chains given below trace back to one sample, sequenced in a study of response to subunit inactivated influenza vaccine. TCRdb redid the calling of the RT-PCR reads with MiXCR, one entry per CDR3 protein. There are 500,000 to 550,000 distinct CDR3 sequences in the sample; under 30% occur only once, and approximately 3% lies in the top ten. The sample was also reused in another study, on T cells expressing NK-cell markers. That work contributes: The cDNA for TCR beta came from 5'RACE template switching with UMIs.

The specimen comprised CD4+ T cells sorted from PBMCs, sampled less than 13 days after vaccination. The origin of the receptors is a man aged 50 to 59 who received an inactivated influenza vaccine.

The sample holds a few counts of this clonotype. V usage is TRBV6-2 or TRBV6-3 and J usage is TRBJ2-2; TRBD2 matches at 8 bases. The CDR3 covers 16 residues. With 2 bases clipped from V and 2 bases from J, the junction kept 4 bases outside the gene matches. Germline V gene sequence: CDR1 MNHEY, CDR2 SVGEGT. The DNA for the CDR3 is TGTGCCAGCAGTTACCGCGGGAGGTCCAACACCGGGGAGCTGTTTTTT. This codes for CASSYRGRSNTGELFF.

The table lists this clonotype with many counts. CDR3 nucleotides: TGTGCCAGCAGCGTCTTGGGGGATTCGACAGATACGCAGTATTTT. Residues: CASSVLGDSTDTQYF. This chain links TRBV7-3 with TRBJ2-3, with D possibly being TRBD1 or TRBD2 (5 bases each). Germline V gives CDR1 SGHTA, CDR2 FQGTGA. Trimming cost V 5 bases and J 3 bases, with 15 bases left between them. This CDR3 spans 15 amino acids.

This clonotype turned up a few times. The chain uses TRBV6-2 or TRBV6-3 and TRBJ2-2; possible D gene TRBD2, 6 bases. There are 14 residues in the CDR3. V dropped 8 bases and J dropped 1 base, with 11 bases sitting between them. Germline CDR1 reads MNHEY; CDR2 reads SVGEGT. The CDR3 DNA reads as TGTGCCAGCCGGGCGGGGTTGAACACCGGGGAGCTGTTTTTT. As protein: CASRAGLNTGELFF.

This clonotype was counted only a few times. The chain carries TRBV6-5 and TRBJ1-6; D remains ambiguous. This CDR3 is built from 14 residues. V lost 3 bases, J lost 8 bases, and 11 bases lay in between. Germline lookup yields CDR1 MNHEY and CDR2 SVGAGI. CDR3 in DNA: TGTGCCAGCAGTTATTTGGGCAATGATTCACCCCTCCACTTT. Protein sequence: CASSYLGNDSPLHF.

This clonotype has just a few counts. This chain joins TRBV24-1 and TRBJ2-2, with D unclear. Trimming left V 4 bases short and J 3 bases short, with 8 bases between. The CDR3 has 14 amino acids. Looked up from germline, CDR1 is KGHDR and CDR2 is SFDVKD. The DNA of the CDR3 is TGTGCCACCAGTGACCAAATATACACCGGGGAGCTGTTTTTT. Protein sequence: CATSDQIYTGELFF.

V is TRBV5-3 and J is TRBJ2-5, with 7 nucleotides matching TRBD2. TRBV5-3 is an open reading frame whose function is uncertain. The CDR3 is 14 residues long. Trimming at V came to 8 bases and at J to 2 bases, leaving 9 bases not matched to a gene. CDR3 DNA sequence: TGTGCCAGCGGGATTGGGGGGGGGCAAGAGACCCAGTACTTC. Its translation is CASGIGGGQETQYF.

This rearrangement joins TRBV9 to TRBJ2-5; 7 positions agree with TRBD1. The CDR3 spans 14 residues. CDR1 is SGDLS and CDR2 is YYNGEE in the germline V gene. J lost 5 bases, V lost 3 bases, and 7 bases had no gene match. The chain's CDR3 is CASSERTGEETQYF. CDR3 nucleotide sequence: TGTGCCAGCAGCGAGCGGACAGGAGAGGAGACCCAGTACTTC.

The V call is TRBV6-2 or TRBV6-3, the J call TRBJ1-1; possibly TRBD1 for D (6 bases). The germline V gene has CDR1 MNHEY and CDR2 SVGEGT. The length of the CDR3 is 12 residues. The ends were cut back, 10 bases at V and 4 bases at J, with 13 bases in the middle. The DNA of the CDR3 is TGTGCCACCCTCAGGGGTGGCACTGAAGCTTTCTTT. Residues: CATLRGGTEAFF.

The chain has TRBV24-1 and TRBJ2-3; 7 bases match TRBD2. The CDR3 sequence is 16 residues long. Looked up from germline, CDR1 is KGHDR and CDR2 is SFDVKD. With 2 bases clipped from V and 3 bases from J, the junction kept 7 bases outside the gene matches. The CDR3 nucleotides read TGTGCCACCAGTGATTCGGGCGGGAGTGTAACAGATACGCAGTATTTT. Its translation is CATSDSGGSVTDTQYF.

The chain employs TRBV12-3 or TRBV12-4 and TRBJ1-1; a possible D gene is TRBD1 (6 bases). The V gene lost 3 bases and the J gene lost 1 base, with 9 bases spanning the gap. The CDR3 is 14 amino acids. CDR3 sequence: CASSFGQRNTEAFF. As DNA, the CDR3 is TGTGCCAGCAGTTTTGGACAGAGGAACACTGAAGCTTTCTTT.

This clonotype came up many times. J is TRBJ2-1 and V is TRBV5-1; 14 bases fit TRBD2. CDR3 length equals 15 residues. Unmatched junction bases numbered 5, after V lost 4 bases and J lost 8 bases. The germline V gene encodes CDR1 SGHRS and CDR2 YFSETQ. The chain's CDR3 is CASSRGLAGEYEQFF. In DNA form, the CDR3 reads TGCGCCAGCAGCAGGGGACTAGCGGGAGAGTATGAGCAGTTCTTC.

The V and J genes are TRBV20-1 and TRBJ2-5; D is perhaps TRBD1 (6 bases). Trimming removed 6 bases from V and 5 bases from J, with 16 bases in between. This CDR3 is built from 13 residues. Germline CDR1 and CDR2: DFQATT and SNEGSKA (reference sequence). This CDR3 is CSARQLQGETQYF. In DNA form, the CDR3 reads TGCAGTGCCAGACAACTTCAGGGGGAGACCCAGTACTTC.

CDR3 region: CASSRMGMNTEAFF. The CDR3, as DNA: TGTGCCAGCAGCCGGATGGGGATGAACACTGAAGCTTTCTTT. The V gene is TRBV7-2, the J gene TRBJ1-1; the D is unclear. Germline lookup yields CDR1 SGHTA and CDR2 FQGNSA. The CDR3 runs to 14 residues. V shed 5 bases and J shed 0 bases, with 10 bases lying between them.

The rearrangement uses TRBV27 and TRBJ2-4, with 9 bases identical to TRBD1. V was pared by 6 bases and J by 0 bases, with 12 bases of the junction left unmatched. The CDR3 contains 18 residues. CDR1 is MNHEY and CDR2 is SMNVEV in the germline V gene (reference sequence). The DNA for the CDR3 is TGTGCCAGCAGACCCCCCGGACAGGGGAGAGTAGCCAAAAACATTCAGTACTTC. Translating gives CASRPPGQGRVAKNIQYF.

There are a few counts of this clonotype. V and J are TRBV11-2 and TRBJ2-7; 9 nucleotides match TRBD2. The germline CDR1 and CDR2 sequences are SGHAT and FQNNGV. CDR3 length: 19 residues. The trim removed 3 bases at V and 0 bases at J, leaving 15 bases unmatched. The DNA of the CDR3 is TGTGCCAGCAGCTTGCCCAGGGGGACTAGCCTTACTAGCTCCTACGAGCAGTACTTC. Translation: CASSLPRGTSLTSSYEQYF.

This chain uses TRBV20-1 with TRBJ1-5; D perhaps matches TRBD1 (5 bases). Between the trimmed V and J ends, which lost 2 bases and 5 bases, there was a span of 13 bases. CDR1 is DFQATT, CDR2 SNEGSKA, per germline (reference sequence). This CDR3 contains 14 residues. The CDR3 spells CSARPGTEYQPQHF. DNA of the CDR3: TGCAGTGCTAGACCTGGGACCGAATATCAGCCCCAGCATTTT.

This clonotype was counted a few times. J is TRBJ2-1 and V is TRBV11-2; 8 bases fit TRBD1. This CDR3 has 12 residues. Germline V gives CDR1 SGHAT, CDR2 FQNNGV. The V and J ends lost 5 bases and 8 bases, in that order; junction bases with no gene match: 2. The CDR3 DNA reads as TGTGCCAGCAGCCACAGGGGGTATGAGCAGTTCTTC. Amino acid sequence: CASSHRGYEQFF.

This clonotype was counted between two and nine times. The chain joins TRBV2 to TRBJ2-7, with D maybe TRBD1 (6 bases). This CDR3 is built from 14 residues. V lost 7 bases and J lost 0, with 13 bases in between. Looked up from germline, CDR1 is SNHLY and CDR2 is FYNNEI. The CDR3 protein is CASTSRDNSYEQYF. Written as DNA, the CDR3 is TGTGCCAGCACTTCCCGGGACAACTCCTACGAGCAGTACTTC. Drawing the rest from reference TRBV2 and TRBJ2-7, the complete variable domain is EPEVTQTPSHQVTQMGQEVILRCVPISNHLYFYWYRQILGQKVEFLVSFYNNEISEKSEIFDDQFSVERPDGSNFTLKIRSTKLEDSAMYFCASTSRDNSYEQYFGPGTRLTVT.

J is TRBJ1-5 and V is TRBV6-2 or TRBV6-3, with 7 bases fitting TRBD1. This CDR3 contains 15 residues. Trimming cost V 4 bases and J 4 bases; bases outside gene matches: 7. Germline CDR1 and CDR2: MNHEY and SVGEGT. CDR3 in DNA: TGTGCCAGCAGTTGGGACAGAAAATTAAATCAGCCCCAGCATTTT. Protein product: CASSWDRKLNQPQHF.

The rearrangement joins TRBV3-1 to TRBJ2-5, with D perhaps matching TRBD1 or TRBD2 (6 bases each). CDR1 is LGHDT, CDR2 YNNKEL, per germline (reference sequence). With 4 bases removed from V and 5 bases from J, the gap between germline ends came to 14 bases. This CDR3 contains 14 residues. The CDR3: CASSPTGARETQYF. The CDR3 region has the DNA TGTGCCAGCAGCCCAACGGGGGCGCGGGAGACCCAGTACTTC.

The chain combines TRBV28 with TRBJ2-7; tentatively, D is TRBD1 (6 bases). Looked up from germline, CDR1 is MDHEN and CDR2 is SYDVKM. This CDR3 has 13 amino acids. Between the trimmed V and J ends, which lost 5 bases and 5 bases, there was a span of 13 bases. CDR3 DNA: TGTGCCAGCAGTGAGGGACACCGAAACGAGCAGTACTTC. It is translated as CASSEGHRNEQYF. Looking up the rest from reference TRBV28 and TRBJ2-7 gives the full variable domain: DVKVTQSSRYLVKRTGEKVFLECVQDMDHENMFWYRQDPGLGLRLIYFSYDVKMKEKGDIPEGYSVSREKKERFSLILESASTNQTSMYLCASSEGHRNEQYFGPGTRLTVT.

This clonotype was counted between two and nine times. This sequence joins TRBV7-8 and TRBJ2-1; D is ambiguous. Deletions cut 3 bases from V and 7 bases from J, with 10 bases between. The CDR3 is 13 amino acids. Germline CDR1 SGHVS, CDR2 FQNEAQ. CDR3 in amino acids: CASSLTTSNEQFF. CDR3 DNA sequence: TGTGCCAGCAGCTTGACGACCTCAAATGAGCAGTTCTTC.

In nucleotides, the CDR3 is TGTGCCAGCAGCTCGGGACTAGCGGAGACCCAGTACTTC. Translated, it gives CASSSGLAETQYF. This chain joins TRBV7-2 and TRBJ2-5; TRBD2 matches at 10 bases. The CDR3 loop spans 13 amino acids. J lost 5 bases, V lost 4 bases, and 1 base had no gene match. Germline V gene data show CDR1 as SGHTA and CDR2 as FQGNSA.

This clonotype turned up a few times. The chain employs TRBV11-2 and TRBJ1-2; no definite D call. V lost 4 bases, J lost 7 bases, and 19 bases lay in between. The CDR3 sequence is 15 residues long. Germline CDR1 is SGHAT and CDR2 is FQNNGV. In DNA, the CDR3 is TGTGCCAGCAGCTCGATGCGGTGGGCCTGGGGTGGCTACACCTTC. Amino acids: CASSSMRWAWGGYTF.

This clonotype was picked up a small number of times. The V gene is TRBV10-3, the J gene TRBJ1-1, with TRBD1 matching 8 bases. V trimming: 2 bases; J trimming: 1 base; junction bases outside the gene matches: 6. The CDR3 spans 16 residues. Germline V gene sequence: CDR1 ENHRY, CDR2 SYGVKD. This chain's CDR3 is CAISENPTGENTEAFF. In DNA, the CDR3 is TGTGCCATCAGTGAGAACCCGACAGGGGAGAACACTGAAGCTTTCTTT.

This clonotype was counted ten times or more. The genes are TRBV20-1 and TRBJ1-2; D uncertain. V was pared by 6 bases and J by 5 bases, with 10 bases between. Germline values: CDR1 DFQATT, CDR2 SNEGSKA (reference sequence). The CDR3 covers 11 residues. CDR3 protein: CSANDGYGYTF. The CDR3 bases are TGCAGTGCAAATGATGGTTATGGCTACACCTTC.

This chain links TRBV7-3 with TRBJ2-3; D is unresolved. This CDR3 spans 13 amino acids. Germline V lookup: CDR1 SGHTA, CDR2 FQGTGA. Trimming left V 3 bases short and J 5 bases short, with 9 bases between. CDR3 loop: CASSFGPGDTQYF. CDR3 DNA: TGTGCCAGCAGCTTCGGTCCGGGAGATACGCAGTATTTT. Together with reference TRBV7-3 and TRBJ2-3, the CDR3 gives the full variable domain: GAGVSQTPSNKVTEKGKYVELRCDPISGHTALYWYRQSLGQGPEFLIYFQGTGAADDSGLPNDRFFAVRPEGSVSTLKIQRTERGDSAVYLCASSFGPGDTQYFGPGTRLTVL.

The genes are TRBV10-3 and TRBJ2-1, with 12 bases matching TRBD1. Germline CDR1 and CDR2: ENHRY and SYGVKD. This CDR3 contains 15 residues. Trimming cost V 6 bases and J 9 bases; bases outside gene matches: 9. The CDR3 sequence is CAIRSGTGGWGEQFF. DNA of the CDR3: TGTGCCATCAGGAGCGGGACAGGGGGCTGGGGTGAGCAGTTCTTC.

The V and J genes are TRBV20-1 and TRBJ2-7; a possible D gene is TRBD1 (5 bases). The germline V gene encodes CDR1 DFQATT and CDR2 SNEGSKA (reference sequence). The CDR3 is 13 amino acids. The V gene lost 0 bases and the J gene lost 3 bases, with 9 bases spanning the gap. The CDR3 region is CSAREGAVYEQYF. The CDR3 nucleotides read TGCAGTGCTAGAGAAGGGGCAGTCTACGAGCAGTACTTC.

The rearrangement links TRBV6-2 or TRBV6-3 to TRBJ2-1; 12 nucleotides align to TRBD2. Germline lookup yields CDR1 MNHEY and CDR2 SVGEGT. Trimming took 6 bases from V and 4 from J; bases not matched to a gene: 4. The CDR3 spans 15 residues. CDR3 sequence reads: CASRPLAGGYNEQFF. CDR3 DNA: TGTGCCAGCAGACCACTAGCGGGGGGATACAATGAGCAGTTCTTC.

This rearrangement joins TRBV12-2 to TRBJ2-7; the table calls TRBD2, which could not be checked here. TRBV12-2 counts as a pseudogene. This CDR3 contains 16 residues. Here the CDR3 DNA reads TGTGCAAGTCGCTTAGAGGGACAGCGGGACGTCTACGAGCAGTACTTC. It yields the protein CASRLEGQRDVYEQYF.